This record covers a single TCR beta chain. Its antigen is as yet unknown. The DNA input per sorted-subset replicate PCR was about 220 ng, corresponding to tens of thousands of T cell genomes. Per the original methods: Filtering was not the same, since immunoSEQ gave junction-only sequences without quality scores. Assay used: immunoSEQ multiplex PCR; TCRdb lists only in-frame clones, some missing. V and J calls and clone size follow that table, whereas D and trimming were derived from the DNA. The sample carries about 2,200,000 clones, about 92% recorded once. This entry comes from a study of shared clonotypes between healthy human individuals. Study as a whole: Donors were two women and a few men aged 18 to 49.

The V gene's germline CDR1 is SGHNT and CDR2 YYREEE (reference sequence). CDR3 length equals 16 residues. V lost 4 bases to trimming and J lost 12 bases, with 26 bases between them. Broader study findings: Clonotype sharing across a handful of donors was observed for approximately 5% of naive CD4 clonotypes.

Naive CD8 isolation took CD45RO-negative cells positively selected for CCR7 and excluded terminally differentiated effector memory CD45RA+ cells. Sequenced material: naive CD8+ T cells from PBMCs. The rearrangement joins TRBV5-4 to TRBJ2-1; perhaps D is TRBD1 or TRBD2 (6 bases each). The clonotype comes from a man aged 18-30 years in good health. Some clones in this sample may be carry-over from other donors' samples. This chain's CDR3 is CASSAGGGTLNEGQFF. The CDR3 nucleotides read TGTGCCAGCAGCGCCGGGGGCGGGACACTCAACGAGGGGCAGTTCTTC.